Listed below are T cell receptor beta chains from one sample, sequenced in a study of technical replicates of blood from a handful of donors. Sequencing was performed with immunoSEQ multiplex PCR; in TCRdb, only in-frame clones are kept and a portion is missing. The sample includes around 100,000 clones, just under 95% of them seen just once. Material: T cells isolated from PBMCs. The receptors stem from a human donor in good health. Both conserved end residues are part of each CDR3. The order of the fields is V gene, D gene, CDR3 protein. D genes are given only for firm matches.

>TRBV18|.
CASSPTRNTEAFF
>TRBV7-9|.
CASSPRTSSYEQYF
>TRBV10-3|TRBD2
CAISARLAGERGTDTQYF
>TRBV7-7|.
CASSSGTPPYNEQFF
>TRBV27|.
CASSLGGSSYNEQFF
>TRBV5-1|.
CASSPTGSSYEQYF
>TRBV11-3|.
CASSFGSVNYGYTF
>TRBV27|.
CASSGTGWGYTF
>TRBV7-2|.
CASSFIPAGYNEQFF
>TRBV11-2|TRBD2
CASSRDYPYNEQFF
>TRBV7-9|TRBD1
CASSPTGGGEQYF
>TRBV10-3|TRBD1
CAISEQGDYGYTF
>TRBV14|TRBD2
CASSQVSREHWTDTQYF
>TRBV5-1|.
CASSLEGQATNEKLFF
>TRBV7-3|TRBD2
CASAGTSGAIYNEQFF
>TRBV27|TRBD1
CASSLVGTGNPEAFF
>TRBV2|TRBD1
CASRPRDRGNEKLFF
>TRBV15|.
CATSRDRAISYGYTF
>TRBV30|TRBD1
CAWMRDRGDPGSYEQYF
>TRBV6-6|.
CATTLSYEQYF
>TRBV4-2|.
CASSQGAYEKLFF
>TRBV10-3|.
CAIGQSNQPQHF
>TRBV7-7|.
CASSQGVSTGETQYF
>TRBV4-1|TRBD2
CASSHPTIAGGPREQYF
>TRBV5-1|TRBD2
CASSQGIAGGPETQYF
>TRBV27|.
CASSFGGAPHYTF
>TRBV9|TRBD2
CASSVGVAGGNNEQFF
>TRBV7-9|.
CASSPTTEETQYF
>TRBV6-5|.
CASSRQPDRYYEQYF
>TRBV10-3|TRBD1
CAISLKGQGINTGELFF
>TRBV6-5|TRBD2
CASSPSGMEQYF
>TRBV5-6|.
CASRLTVSEQFF
>TRBV7-8|TRBD1
CASSSWTGEQPQHF
>TRBV5-1|.
CASTWVQGNEQFF
>TRBV30|TRBD2
CAWRRASGSLTGELFF
>TRBV2|TRBD1
CASTWTGAYEQYF
>TRBV27|.
CASMRFLTSGGETQYF
>TRBV7-3|TRBD2
CASSLTTLAGGTGELFF
>TRBV4-1|TRBD1
CASSRDRGGEQYF
>TRBV11-3|TRBD2
CASSARLAGDHEQYF
>TRBV28|TRBD2
CASSPPERGFYNEQFF
>TRBV4-1|.
CASSLSPGKGDEQFF
>TRBV11-3|.
CASSLLTAGPGTDTQYF
>TRBV7-2|.
CASSSNRVSYEQYF
>TRBV6-5|.
CASSSTYEQYF
>TRBV2|.
CASRDNRVNEQFF
>TRBV28|.
CASSMLMGLLSSYEQYF
>TRBV6-5|.
CASSYSNFNNEQFF
>TRBV7-2|TRBD2
CASTQYPGVAGYEQYF
>TRBV5-1|.
CASSLVPIGGNTEAFF
>TRBV30|TRBD1
CAWSVAGGNSPLHF
>TRBV9|TRBD2
CASSAGLAQTYEQYF
>TRBV5-5|TRBD1
CASSPGTGGPEAFF